A single sample is the source of the 11 T cell receptor beta chains below, sequenced in a study of early T cells in non-severe SARS-CoV-2 infection. From the 5' RACE reads, TCRdb called clonotypes with MiXCR, one entry per CDR3 protein. Seen here are 70,000 to 80,000 distinct CDR3 sequences, over 10% observed once, and the top ten hold less than 3.5%. This specimen was whole blood, taken at baseline. The receptors derive from an adult who was a healthcare worker with PCR-confirmed SARS-CoV-2 infection or an uninfected control (not recorded which).

The chain joins TRBV12-3 or TRBV12-4 to TRBJ1-1; 7 bases line up with TRBD1. This CDR3 is built from 12 residues. The junction had 6 bases not matched to a gene; V was cut back by 6 bases and J by 8 bases. The CDR3 here is CASSHGTAEAFF. The CDR3 coding sequence is TGTGCCAGCAGCCACGGGACAGCCGAAGCTTTCTTT.

This chain joins TRBV6-2 or TRBV6-3 and TRBJ2-1; TRBD2 matches at 10 bases. V was pared by 4 bases and J by 3 bases, with 6 bases of the junction left unmatched. Per the germline V gene, CDR1 is MNHEY and CDR2 is SVGEGT. This CDR3 comprises 16 residues. The CDR3 DNA reads TGTGCCAGCAGTTCGAACCTAGCGGGGGACTACAATGAGCAGTTCTTC. Protein product: CASSSNLAGDYNEQFF.

In this sample, this clonotype turned up many times. This chain connects TRBV2 to TRBJ1-2; D remains unclear. Per the germline V gene, CDR1 is SNHLY and CDR2 is FYNNEI. This CDR3 has 13 amino acids. V was clipped by 1 base and J by 6 bases, with 9 bases between them. The CDR3 DNA follows: TGTGCCAGCAGTGAAGGGGGATACCATGGCTACACCTTC. Translated: CASSEGGYHGYTF.

This clonotype has at least ten counts. The chain joins TRBV7-6 to TRBJ2-5; D possibly corresponds to TRBD2 (5 bases). This CDR3 contains 15 residues. From germline, CDR1 is SGHVS and CDR2 FNYEAQ. Trimming stripped 5 bases from V and 3 bases from J, with 16 bases between. Here the CDR3 DNA reads TGTGCCAGCAGCCCCCGGGAAGCTGGTAAAGAGACCCAGTACTTC. Residues: CASSPREAGKETQYF.

This chain uses TRBV20-1 with TRBJ2-7; TRBD2 agrees at 7 bases. Losses at the gene ends were 6 bases for V and 0 bases for J; bases not matched to a gene: 5. The CDR3 loop spans 13 amino acids. CDR1 and CDR2 from the germline V gene are DFQATT and SNEGSKA (reference sequence). CDR3 in amino acids: CSAGGGSSYEQYF. The CDR3 bases are TGCAGTGCCGGCGGCGGGAGCTCCTACGAGCAGTACTTC.

The chain joins TRBV28 to TRBJ2-7; D is undetermined. The CDR3 spans 14 residues. Trimming pared 3 bases from V and 3 bases from J, leaving 12 bases between. Per germline, CDR1 MDHEN and CDR2 SYDVKM. CDR3 nucleotides: TGTGCCAGCAGTTTGACCGCCCTCGACTACGAGCAGTACTTC. This sequence encodes CASSLTALDYEQYF.

The rearrangement joins TRBV4-3 to TRBJ1-2, with D possibly being TRBD1 (5 bases). The germline V gene has CDR1 LGHNA and CDR2 YSLEER. The CDR3 runs to 13 residues. Trimming stripped 6 bases from V and 3 bases from J, with 11 bases between. Written as DNA, the CDR3 is TGCGCCAGCAGTACGGGACTGCACTATGGCTACACCTTC. Translation gives CASSTGLHYGYTF.

There are a few counts of this clonotype. The J gene is TRBJ2-1, the V gene TRBV7-2, with 7 bases identical to TRBD2. J lost 10 bases, V lost 5 bases, and 8 bases had no gene match. Per the germline V gene, CDR1 is SGHTA and CDR2 is FQGNSA. This CDR3 spans 13 amino acids. The CDR3 region has the DNA TGTGCCAGCAGCGCCAAGAGGGGACTAGAGCAGTTCTTC. Translated, it gives CASSAKRGLEQFF. The whole variable domain, filled in from reference TRBV7-2 and TRBJ2-1, reads GAGVSQSPSNKVTEKGKDVELRCDPISGHTALYWYRQSLGQGLEFLIYFQGNSAPDKSGLPSDRFSAERTGGSVSTLTIQRTQQEDSAVYLCASSAKRGLEQFFGPGTRLTVL.

Only a few counts were recorded for this clonotype. The V and J genes are TRBV5-1 and TRBJ2-3; 7 bases are a match to TRBD1. The CDR3 covers 15 residues. V was clipped by 6 bases and J by 2 bases; unmatched bases: 9. Germline V CDR1 and CDR2: SGHRS, YFSETQ. CDR3 sequence reads: CASTYRGFSTDTQYF. The DNA for the CDR3 is TGCGCCAGCACGTACAGGGGTTTTTCCACAGATACGCAGTATTTT.

This clonotype has more than one count but fewer than ten. The rearrangement uses TRBV20-1 and TRBJ2-7; 7 positions agree with TRBD1. The CDR3 consists of 12 residues. The germline V gene encodes CDR1 DFQATT and CDR2 SNEGSKA (reference sequence). The CDR3 sequence is CRGQRGQYEQYF. The CDR3 DNA is TGCAGGGGCCAAAGGGGGCAATACGAGCAGTACTTC.

This clonotype occurred a few times. The chain joins TRBV7-8 to TRBJ2-3; 7 bases line up with TRBD2. This CDR3 has 16 amino acids. The germline V gene has CDR1 SGHVS and CDR2 FQNEAQ. J gave up 2 bases and V 4 bases, and 9 bases lay outside the gene matches. CDR3 DNA sequence: TGTGCCAGCAGCTCCCTCAGCGGGACCCTCACAGATACGCAGTATTTT. It specifies CASSSLSGTLTDTQYF.